The 32 T cell receptor beta chains presented below share a single source sample, sequenced in a study of T cells after yellow fever vaccination. One entry per CDR3 protein results from TCRdb running MiXCR on the 5' RACE reads. The data contain 340,000 or so distinct CDR3 sequences, under 15% of them singletons. The input for sequencing was CD4+ T cells sorted from PBMCs, taken 15 days after the yellow fever booster vaccination. These receptors originate from a man between 18 and 35 years old who received the YFV17D yellow fever vaccine.

The V gene is TRBV6-1, the J gene TRBJ1-2; a weak D match, TRBD1 (5 bases). Germline V gene data show CDR1 as MNHNS and CDR2 as SASEGT. This CDR3 comprises 13 residues. The V end lost 2 bases, the J end lost 3 bases, and 7 bases lay between the germline ends. This CDR3 is CASSELGDYGYTF. The CDR3 bases are TGTGCCAGCAGTGAATTGGGGGACTATGGCTACACCTTC.

V is TRBV18 and J is TRBJ1-1; D ambiguous. V dropped 5 bases and J dropped 4 bases, with 11 bases sitting between them. Germline V lookup: CDR1 KGHSH, CDR2 LQKENI. This CDR3 spans 13 amino acids. This CDR3 reads CASSEVVGTEAFF. The CDR3 nucleotides read TGTGCCAGCTCAGAGGTGGTCGGCACTGAAGCTTTCTTT.

The chain joins TRBV7-9 to TRBJ2-3; D not certain. This CDR3 region has 12 residues. Looked up from germline, CDR1 is SEHNR and CDR2 is FQNEAQ (reference sequence). Trimming took 6 bases from V and 2 from J, leaving 6 bases between them. The CDR3 is CASRSITDTQYF. CDR3 DNA: TGTGCCAGCAGGAGCATCACAGATACGCAGTATTTT.

This clonotype came up many times. V and J are TRBV20-1 and TRBJ1-2; D uncertain. Trimming cost V 0 bases and J 6 bases, with 11 bases left between them. Germline V gives CDR1 DFQATT, CDR2 SNEGSKA (reference sequence). CDR3 length: 13 residues. CDR3 nucleotides: TGCAGTGCTAGAGAGGCAGGTCGTGATGGCTACACCTTC. Translation: CSAREAGRDGYTF.

The rearrangement uses TRBV7-2 and TRBJ1-4; D gene uncertain. V shed 5 bases and J shed 4 bases, with 8 bases lying between them. The CDR3 covers 13 residues. The germline CDR1 and CDR2 sequences are SGHTA and FQGNSA. DNA for the CDR3: TGTGCCAGCAGCCCGGGGAATAATGAAAAACTGTTTTTT. It translates to CASSPGNNEKLFF.

The J gene is TRBJ2-3, the V gene TRBV5-6; unclear D gene. Per germline, CDR1 SGHDT and CDR2 YYEEEE. V was cut by 1 base and J by 0 bases, with 6 bases left in between. The CDR3 loop spans 14 amino acids. The CDR3 bases are TGTGCCAGCAGCTTGCTGTCTAGCACAGATACGCAGTATTTT. Its protein product is CASSLLSSTDTQYF.

This clonotype showed up just a few times. The rearrangement links TRBV6-6 to TRBJ2-3, with TRBD2 as a possible D gene (6 bases). Germline V lookup: CDR1 MNHNY, CDR2 SVGAGI (reference sequence). The CDR3 is made up of 13 amino acids. V was shortened by 6 bases and J by 1 base, with 8 bases between the two germline ends. The CDR3 protein is CASSRLGTDTQYF. Here the CDR3 DNA reads TGTGCCAGCAGCCGACTAGGCACAGATACGCAGTATTTT.

This clonotype was observed a handful of times. The chain couples TRBV18 to TRBJ1-1; D is undetermined. The V end was cut by 2 bases, the J end by 5 bases, with 6 bases between. Germline V gives CDR1 KGHSH, CDR2 LQKENI. The CDR3 loop spans 12 amino acids. The CDR3 nucleotides read TGTGCCAGCTCACCAGGGCTAACTGAAGCTTTCTTT. Translated, it gives CASSPGLTEAFF.

In this sample, this clonotype turned up a few times. The chain combines TRBV5-8 with TRBJ2-7; TRBD1 aligns across 12 bases. The CDR3 contains 15 residues. Germline CDR1 SGHTS, CDR2 YDEGEE. With V trimmed by 2 bases and J by 4 bases, 4 bases remained unmatched. CDR3 in DNA: TGTGCCAGCAGCTTCCGGGACAGGGGGCCGTACGAGCAGTACTTC. Translating it yields CASSFRDRGPYEQYF.

V is TRBV7-9 and J is TRBJ2-2, with D hard to call. Trimming took 5 bases from V and 4 from J, leaving 14 bases between them. The CDR3 loop spans 15 amino acids. Germline lookup yields CDR1 SEHNR and CDR2 FQNEAQ (reference sequence). The CDR3 region has the DNA TGTGCCAGCAGCCCGCCCGCCTCGAGCACCGGGGAGCTGTTTTTT. It yields the protein CASSPPASSTGELFF.

This clonotype came up a few times. The chain employs TRBV7-2 and TRBJ1-2; tentative D call: TRBD1 (6 bases). Germline loops: CDR1 SGHTA, CDR2 FQGNSA. This CDR3 is 15 amino acids long. Trimming took 5 bases from V and 2 from J, leaving 15 bases between them. The CDR3: CASSPQGIRNYGYTF. The CDR3 DNA reads as TGTGCCAGCAGCCCACAGGGAATTAGGAACTATGGCTACACCTTC.

This clonotype was picked up many times. This sequence joins TRBV5-1 and TRBJ2-5; D perhaps matches TRBD1 (5 bases). The CDR3 spans 13 residues. With 0 bases removed from V and 3 bases from J, the gap between germline ends came to 6 bases. The V gene's germline CDR1 is SGHRS and CDR2 YFSETQ. This CDR3 reads CASSLVGEETQYF. The CDR3 nucleotides are TGCGCCAGCAGCTTGGTAGGGGAAGAGACCCAGTACTTC.

This clonotype was seen repeatedly, ten times or more. This chain joins TRBV11-2 and TRBJ2-3, with D uncertain. With 6 bases removed from V and 0 bases from J, the gap between germline ends came to 16 bases. Germline CDR1 is SGHAT and CDR2 is FQNNGV. The CDR3 is 16 amino acids. The chain's CDR3 is CASRYTGRTSTDTQYF. The CDR3 DNA sequence: TGTGCCAGCAGGTATACGGGCAGGACCAGCACAGATACGCAGTATTTT.

In this sample, this clonotype turned up a few times. The rearrangement uses TRBV6-2 or TRBV6-3 and TRBJ2-7; D gene unclear. The germline gives CDR1 MNHEY, CDR2 SVGEGT. Trimming cost V 4 bases and J 2 bases, with 9 bases left between them. The CDR3 contains 13 residues. CDR3 protein: CASSSHSTYEQYV. The CDR3, as DNA: TGTGCCAGCAGTTCACATTCGACCTACGAGCAGTACGTC.

This clonotype was counted at least ten times. CDR3 amino acids: CASSLPSSNTGELFF. Written as DNA, the CDR3 is TGTGCCAGCAGTTTGCCCTCGTCGAACACCGGGGAGCTGTTTTTT. The chain carries TRBV28 and TRBJ2-2; D is uncertain. Trimming took 3 bases from V and 0 from J, leaving 8 bases between them. The CDR3 is 15 residues long. CDR1 and CDR2 from the germline V gene are MDHEN and SYDVKM. The full variable domain, its missing parts supplied by reference TRBV28 and TRBJ2-2, is DVKVTQSSRYLVKRTGEKVFLECVQDMDHENMFWYRQDPGLGLRLIYFSYDVKMKEKGDIPEGYSVSREKKERFSLILESASTNQTSMYLCASSLPSSNTGELFFGEGSRLTVL.

This clonotype turned up a few times. The chain couples TRBV9 to TRBJ2-5; weak D call: TRBD1 (5 bases). V was clipped by 1 base and J by 9 bases, with 19 bases between them. The CDR3 is 15 amino acids. CDR1 and CDR2 (germline): SGDLS, YYNGEE. This chain's CDR3 is CASSVTGSRLASQYF. In DNA, the CDR3 is TGTGCCAGCAGCGTAACAGGCTCCCGGTTGGCGTCCCAGTACTTC.

This clonotype has only a few counts. The rearrangement links TRBV7-9 to TRBJ2-3; TRBD1 matches at 9 bases. J was trimmed by 3 bases and V by 5 bases; bases with no gene match: 6. The CDR3 extends over 15 amino acids. Germline CDR1 SEHNR, CDR2 FQNEAQ (reference sequence). This CDR3 is CASSGRTGETDTQYF. DNA for the CDR3: TGTGCCAGCAGCGGACGGACAGGGGAGACAGATACGCAGTATTTT. The variable domain in full, completed from reference TRBV7-9 and TRBJ2-3, reads DTGVSQNPRHKITKRGQNVTFRCDPISEHNRLYWYRQTLGQGPEFLTYFQNEAQLEKSRLLSDRFSAERPKGSFSTLEIQRTEQGDSAMYLCASSGRTGETDTQYFGPGTRLTVL.

V usage is TRBV7-2 and J usage is TRBJ1-1, with a possible D match to TRBD1 (6 bases). The V gene's germline CDR1 is SGHTA and CDR2 FQGNSA. The V end was cut by 4 bases, the J end by 5 bases, with 23 bases between. The CDR3 is 17 residues long. DNA for the CDR3: TGTGCCAGCAGCTCCCCGATCCACAGGGATCGAAAGACTGAAGCTTTCTTT. Residues: CASSSPIHRDRKTEAFF.

This clonotype has just a few counts. V usage is TRBV6-5 and J usage is TRBJ2-1; 7 bases fit TRBD1. The CDR3 consists of 16 residues. CDR1 MNHEY and CDR2 SVGAGI come from the germline V gene. Germline trimming cut 6 bases from V and 5 bases from J; bases unmatched to any gene: 13. The CDR3 loop is CASRLTGTVGDNEQFF. The CDR3 DNA reads TGTGCCAGCAGGCTTACCGGGACAGTGGGGGACAATGAGCAGTTCTTC.

The genes are TRBV6-5 and TRBJ1-2; the D is unclear. The CDR3 runs 14 residues. The germline gives CDR1 MNHEY, CDR2 SVGAGI. The ends were cut back, 7 bases at V and 4 bases at J, with 16 bases in the middle. The CDR3 bases are TGTGCCAGCAAATCCCCCGGGGTTCCCTATGGCTACACCTTC. Residues: CASKSPGVPYGYTF.

This clonotype was seen more than once but under ten times. The chain recombines TRBV4-1 with TRBJ1-4; 9 bases align to TRBD1. The CDR3 sequence is 14 residues long. Germline V CDR1 and CDR2: MGHRA, YSYEKL. V lost 5 bases and J lost 8; bases outside the gene matches: 6. The CDR3 DNA reads TGCGCCAGCAGCGGGACAGGGTCGGGCGAAAAACTGTTTTTT. The encoded protein is CASSGTGSGEKLFF.

This sequence joins TRBV6-2 or TRBV6-3 and TRBJ2-1; D is unresolved. The V gene lost 7 bases and the J gene lost 7 bases, with 5 bases spanning the gap. This CDR3 is built from 10 residues. Germline V CDR1 and CDR2: MNHEY, SVGEGT. CDR3 region: CASKRNEQFF. DNA of the CDR3: TGTGCCAGCAAGAGGAATGAGCAGTTCTTC.

This clonotype was seen only a few times. V usage is TRBV10-2 and J usage is TRBJ2-5; 10 bases agree with TRBD1. The germline gives CDR1 WSHSY, CDR2 SAAADI. The trim removed 6 bases at V and 5 bases at J, leaving 3 bases unmatched. The CDR3 sequence is 13 residues long. CDR3 residues: CASRTGGAETQYF. The CDR3 DNA follows: TGCGCCAGCAGGACAGGGGGCGCGGAGACCCAGTACTTC.

This clonotype was observed a handful of times. This chain joins TRBV6-6 and TRBJ1-4; 9 bases map to TRBD1. The CDR3 is made up of 16 amino acids. The trim removed 4 bases at V and 8 bases at J, leaving 11 bases unmatched. Per the germline V gene, CDR1 is MNHNY and CDR2 is SVGAGI (reference sequence). Here the CDR3 reads CASSFLRDRVKEKLFF. The CDR3, as DNA: TGTGCCAGCAGTTTCCTCCGGGACAGGGTGAAGGAAAAACTGTTTTTT.

This clonotype was detected only a few times. CDR3: CASRPTSAGTTGELFF. The CDR3 DNA follows: TGTGCCAGCAGACCCACTAGCGCGGGAACAACCGGGGAGCTGTTTTTT. The chain links TRBV27 to TRBJ2-2; 7 positions agree with TRBD2. This CDR3 region has 16 residues. V shed 6 bases and J 5 bases; nucleotides not matched to a gene: 12. CDR1 and CDR2 (germline): MNHEY, SMNVEV (reference sequence).

This clonotype was counted only a few times. The chain recombines TRBV19 with TRBJ2-5; tentative D call: TRBD2 (7 bases). This CDR3 spans 15 amino acids. Germline CDR1 and CDR2: LNHDA and SQIVND (reference sequence). Trimming removed 6 bases at V and 4 bases at J, with 18 bases between. The CDR3 region has the DNA TGTGCCAGTAGGTCCGGCGGGGGCGAAGGAGAGACCCAGTACTTC. It specifies CASRSGGGEGETQYF.

The V call is TRBV20-1, the J call TRBJ2-1; D gene unclear. In germline, CDR1 is DFQATT, CDR2 SNEGSKA (reference sequence). The CDR3 contains 11 residues. V lost 3 bases to trimming and J lost 10 bases, with 10 bases between them. The CDR3 nucleotides read TGCAGTGCTAGGACGGGTACGGAGCAGTTCTTC. It translates to CSARTGTEQFF.

Notes on this clonotype: A read error may produce the germline difference seen at one junction end. This chain connects TRBV7-2 to TRBJ2-1, with 7 bases that match TRBD2. CDR1 SGHTA and CDR2 FQGNSA come from the germline V gene. The length of the CDR3 is 12 residues. The CDR3 DNA reads TGTGCCAGCAGCTTAGGGGTGCGGGAGCCGTTCTTC. Protein product: CASSLGVREPFF.

The gene calls are TRBV7-9 and TRBJ1-3; D remains ambiguous. Trimming removed 3 bases from V and 13 bases from J, with 16 bases in between. Germline V gene lookup returns CDR1 SEHNR and CDR2 FQNEAQ (reference sequence). The CDR3 totals 13 residues. Written as DNA, the CDR3 is TGTGCCAGCAGCTTCCAGGCCCAGGCAGAGATATATTTT. Translated: CASSFQAQAEIYF.

This clonotype was observed at least ten times. The chain employs TRBV5-1 and TRBJ1-1; no firm D call. The germline V and J ends were trimmed by 1 base and 10 bases, with 17 bases remaining between them. Germline CDR1 SGHRS, CDR2 YFSETQ. The CDR3 has 14 amino acids. The CDR3 region has the DNA TGCGCCAGCAGCTTGTCCCCTTCGGCCGCGGGAGCTTTCTTT. Its protein is CASSLSPSAAGAFF.

This clonotype was observed a handful of times. This sequence joins TRBV7-9 and TRBJ2-7; D is undetermined. The CDR3 has 11 residues. Trimming took 8 bases from V and 7 from J, leaving 12 bases between them. Germline assignment: CDR1 SEHNR and CDR2 FQNEAQ (reference sequence). CDR3 loop: CASRLCEEQYV. CDR3 coding DNA: TGTGCCAGCCGGCTCTGTGAGGAGCAGTACGTC.

The J gene is TRBJ2-7, the V gene TRBV6-2 or TRBV6-3, with D perhaps TRBD2 (7 bases). This CDR3 is built from 15 residues. V lost 3 bases, J lost 6 bases, and 18 bases lay in between. Germline-derived CDR1 and CDR2 are MNHEY and SVGEGT. CDR3 bases: TGTGCCAGCAGTTATCGGGGCGGGGGCGTCGCCGAGCAGTACGTC. This encodes CASSYRGGGVAEQYV.